This passage covers 29 T cell receptor beta chains from one sample sequenced in a study of blood T cell repertoires in COVID-19. Sequencing used immunoSEQ multiplex PCR; TCRdb keeps in-frame clones, though not all of them. The table lists roughly 240,000 clones, 70% to 90% of them singletons. The sample consisted of PBMCs or T cells enriched from blood (not recorded which). These receptors originate from a woman aged 40 to 49 with acute COVID-19.

This chain joins TRBV9 and TRBJ1-2; 10 positions agree with TRBD1. Germline loops: CDR1 SGDLS, CDR2 YYNGEE. The CDR3 is made up of 14 amino acids. The V segment lost 3 bases and the J segment 4 bases; nucleotides outside the gene matches: 3. This chain's CDR3 is CASSEDRGAYGYTF. The CDR3 DNA sequence: TGTGCCAGCAGCGAGGACAGGGGGGCCTATGGCTACACCTTC.

DNA for the CDR3: TGCAGCCTCGGACAGGGCTATGGCTACACCTTC. The encoded protein is CSLGQGYGYTF. The genes are TRBV29-1 and TRBJ1-2; 8 bases match TRBD1. The CDR3 is 11 amino acids. The germline V gene has CDR1 SQVTM and CDR2 ANQGSEA. V gave up 8 bases and J gave up 4 bases; unmatched junction bases: 3. Full variable domain (remainder filled in from reference TRBV29-1 and TRBJ1-2): SAVISQKPSRDICQRGTSLTIQCQVDSQVTMMFWYRQQPGQSLTLIATANQGSEATYESGFVIDKFPISRPNLTFSTLTVSNMSPEDSSIYLCSLGQGYGYTFGSGTRLTVV.

In its sample, this clone was seen a few times. As DNA, the CDR3 is TGTGCCAGCAGCTCCACACAGGGCTCAGGGTCGAACACTGAAGCTTTCTTT. Its translation is CASSSTQGSGSNTEAFF. The J gene is TRBJ1-1, the V gene TRBV7-6; a possible D gene is TRBD1 (6 bases). V was cut by 4 bases and J by 1 base, with 19 bases left in between. This CDR3 is 17 amino acids long. Germline values: CDR1 SGHVS, CDR2 FNYEAQ.

The genes are TRBV7-6 and TRBJ2-2; TRBD2 is a possible D gene (6 bases). V was clipped by 5 bases and J by 4 bases, with 14 bases between them. The CDR3 spans 15 residues. Germline V lookup: CDR1 SGHVS, CDR2 FNYEAQ. In DNA, the CDR3 is TGTGCCAGCAGCCCCTGGTGGGGAGGCACCGGGGAGCTGTTTTTT. This encodes CASSPWWGGTGELFF.

This chain uses TRBV7-9 with TRBJ2-7; 7 bases match TRBD2. Germline CDR1 reads SEHNR; CDR2 reads FQNEAQ (reference sequence). The CDR3 is 13 residues long. Losses at the gene ends were 5 bases for V and 6 bases for J; bases not matched to a gene: 7. The CDR3 DNA sequence: TGTGCCAGCAGCGACTGGGAGGGTGCCGAGCAGTACGTC. It translates to CASSDWEGAEQYV.

The rearrangement links TRBV25-1 to TRBJ2-1; 12 nucleotides align to TRBD2. The CDR3 runs 15 residues. J lost 3 bases, V lost 7 bases, and 4 bases had no gene match. Germline V gene data show CDR1 as MGHDK and CDR2 as SYGVNS. The CDR3 sequence: CASMRTSGNYNEQFF. The CDR3 coding sequence is TGTGCCAGCATGAGGACTAGCGGGAACTACAATGAGCAGTTCTTC.

This chain joins TRBV18 and TRBJ2-2; 7 nucleotides match TRBD1. Germline-derived CDR1 and CDR2 are KGHSH and LQKENI. With V trimmed by 0 bases and J by 1 base, 17 bases remained unmatched. This CDR3 is 21 amino acids long. The CDR3 region has the DNA TGTGCCAGCTCACCACCATTCCCAGGGACAGCGAAGAGGGAGAACACCGGGGAGCTGTTTTTT. Amino acids: CASSPPFPGTAKRENTGELFF.

The chain has TRBV3-1 (or the pseudogene TRBV3-2) and TRBJ2-7, with TRBD1 identical over 10 bases. V dropped 5 bases and J dropped 3; count of bases not matched to a gene: 10. The germline CDR1 and CDR2 sequences are LGHDT and YNNKEL (reference sequence). The CDR3 spans 16 residues. CDR3: CASSFQPGQGFYEQYF. CDR3 in DNA: TGTGCCAGCAGCTTTCAACCGGGACAGGGGTTCTACGAGCAGTACTTC.

The V gene is TRBV7-2, the J gene TRBJ1-6; 7 bases align to TRBD1. Germline values: CDR1 SGHTA, CDR2 FQGNSA. V lost 6 bases, J lost 5 bases, and 13 bases stayed unmatched. This CDR3 is 17 amino acids long. CDR3 sequence: CASRMGRGTVHNSPLHF. CDR3 nucleotides: TGTGCCAGCAGGATGGGCAGGGGGACGGTTCATAATTCACCCCTCCACTTT.

CDR3 nucleotide sequence: TGTGCCAGCAGCGTAGGGACTAGCGGGTGGAATGAGCAGTTCTTC. Translation gives CASSVGTSGWNEQFF. The rearrangement links TRBV9 to TRBJ2-1, with 11 bases identical to TRBD2. The CDR3 loop spans 15 amino acids. The junction had 3 bases not matched to a gene; V was cut back by 0 bases and J by 7 bases. CDR1 is SGDLS and CDR2 is YYNGEE in the germline V gene.

The J gene is TRBJ2-1, the V gene TRBV7-2; maybe TRBD1 (6 bases). Germline V gives CDR1 SGHTA, CDR2 FQGNSA. CDR3 length equals 16 residues. V lost 3 bases to trimming and J lost 3 bases, with 15 bases between them. CDR3 protein: CASSFGNRGFYNEQFF. CDR3 bases: TGTGCCAGCAGCTTCGGGAATAGGGGGTTCTACAATGAGCAGTTCTTC.

The gene calls are TRBV18 and TRBJ1-6; 12 bases map to TRBD1. The CDR3 is 15 residues long. The germline CDR1 and CDR2 sequences are KGHSH and LQKENI. Trimming took 3 bases from V and 8 from J; bases not matched to a gene: 2. In DNA form, the CDR3 reads TGTGCCAGCTCACCGGGACAGGGGGCGTATTCACCCCTCCACTTT. This sequence encodes CASSPGQGAYSPLHF.

V and J are TRBV5-1 and TRBJ1-1, with 7 bases fitting TRBD1. V lost 5 bases, J lost 0 bases, and 7 bases stayed unmatched. The CDR3 has 15 amino acids. Per germline, CDR1 SGHRS and CDR2 YFSETQ. In nucleotides, the CDR3 is TGCGCCAGCAGTACCGAGGGACAGATGAACACTGAAGCTTTCTTT. It yields the protein CASSTEGQMNTEAFF.

The chain couples TRBV9 to TRBJ1-2; D gene ambiguous. Germline-derived CDR1 and CDR2 are SGDLS and YYNGEE. The CDR3 is 14 amino acids. V was cut by 0 bases and J by 7 bases, with 13 bases left in between. The CDR3 here is CASSVAQAPGGYTF. DNA for the CDR3: TGTGCCAGCAGCGTAGCGCAGGCCCCCGGTGGCTACACCTTC. Full variable domain (rest looked up from reference TRBV9 and TRBJ1-2): DSGVTQTPKHLITATGQRVTLRCSPRSGDLSVYWYQQSLDQGLQFLIQYYNGEERAKGNILERFSAQQFPDLHSELNLSSLELGDSALYFCASSVAQAPGGYTFGSGTRLTVV.

V is TRBV10-3 and J is TRBJ1-3; D uncertain. V lost 3 bases, J lost 0 bases, and 9 bases lay in between. In germline, CDR1 is ENHRY, CDR2 SYGVKD. The CDR3 contains 15 residues. In nucleotides, the CDR3 is TGTGCCATCAGTGACGGGGATCTCTCTGGAAACACCATATATTTT. It codes for CAISDGDLSGNTIYF.

The gene calls are TRBV30 and TRBJ1-6, with D unresolved. Germline lookup yields CDR1 GTSNPN and CDR2 SVGIG (reference sequence). There are 14 residues in the CDR3. The germline V and J ends were trimmed by 0 bases and 14 bases, with 17 bases remaining between them. As DNA, the CDR3 is TGTGCCTGGAGTGTACGAGGGCCCCGCGGGGCCCTCCACTTT. The encoded protein is CAWSVRGPRGALHF.

The genes are TRBV27 and TRBJ1-3, with D possibly being TRBD1 (5 bases). Trimming removed 5 bases at V and 0 bases at J, with 8 bases between. There are 14 residues in the CDR3. Germline loops: CDR1 MNHEY, CDR2 SMNVEV (reference sequence). CDR3 sequence (DNA): TGTGCCAGCAGTACAGGTGCCTCTGGAAACACCATATATTTT. Translating gives CASSTGASGNTIYF.

J is TRBJ2-2 and V is TRBV2; 9 bases are a match to TRBD1. With V trimmed by 7 bases and J by 0 bases, 3 bases remained unmatched. The CDR3 has 15 amino acids. Germline V gene sequence: CDR1 SNHLY, CDR2 FYNNEI. The CDR3 loop reads CASIRTGANTGELFF. For the CDR3, the DNA is TGTGCCAGCATCAGGACAGGGGCGAACACCGGGGAGCTGTTTTTT.

This clone came up once. The chain joins TRBV7-2 to TRBJ1-3; D possibly corresponds to TRBD1 (5 bases). Germline-derived CDR1 and CDR2 are SGHTA and FQGNSA. This CDR3 spans 17 amino acids. Trimming removed 1 base at V and 1 base at J, with 14 bases between. Written as DNA, the CDR3 is TGTGCCAGCAGCTTAGGCGGGGGGATAGGGTCTGGAAACACCATATATTTT. Translating gives CASSLGGGIGSGNTIYF.

The chain couples TRBV10-3 to TRBJ2-3; 10 positions match TRBD2. J lost 5 bases, V lost 10 bases, and 15 bases had no gene match. The germline gives CDR1 ENHRY, CDR2 SYGVKD. The CDR3 loop spans 16 amino acids. The CDR3 sequence: CATSTGPAGGQDTQYF. DNA for the CDR3: TGTGCCACCTCTACGGGCCCAGCGGGAGGGCAAGATACGCAGTATTTT.

The chain joins TRBV19 to TRBJ1-2; D perhaps matches TRBD1 (6 bases). This CDR3 is 18 amino acids long. V shed 3 bases and J shed 3 bases, with 23 bases lying between them. In germline, CDR1 is LNHDA, CDR2 SQIVND (reference sequence). The CDR3 bases are TGTGCCAGTAGTATCGTGTCTCCGGGACACTTTTCCGACTATGGCTACACCTTC. It encodes CASSIVSPGHFSDYGYTF.

In its sample, this clone was seen a few times. The V call is TRBV12-3 or TRBV12-4, the J call TRBJ1-4; D remains unclear. V was clipped by 3 bases and J by 7 bases, with 9 bases between them. This CDR3 spans 13 amino acids. The CDR3 region is CASSLAGTEKLFF. The CDR3 DNA follows: TGTGCCAGCAGTTTGGCGGGAACTGAAAAACTGTTTTTT.

This clone came up a few times. The chain is built from TRBV9 and TRBJ1-2; 8 bases map to TRBD1. Germline V gene data show CDR1 as SGDLS and CDR2 as YYNGEE. V dropped 3 bases and J dropped 7; count of bases not matched to a gene: 8. This CDR3 contains 14 residues. The DNA of the CDR3 is TGTGCCAGCAGCGCGACGGACAGGGCGGGTGGCTACACCTTC. It translates to CASSATDRAGGYTF.

This chain connects TRBV11-3 to TRBJ2-5; a possible D gene is TRBD2 (5 bases). V was clipped by 3 bases and J by 0 bases, with 11 bases between them. This CDR3 spans 15 amino acids. CDR1 and CDR2 from the germline V gene are SGHNT and YENEEA. The CDR3 loop is CASSLAGRYQETQYF. The CDR3 DNA follows: TGTGCCAGCAGCTTGGCGGGCCGGTACCAAGAGACCCAGTACTTC.

This rearrangement joins TRBV5-1 to TRBJ2-1, with 9 bases lining up with TRBD1. The CDR3 has 17 amino acids. Germline V gene lookup returns CDR1 SGHRS and CDR2 YFSETQ. J lost 9 bases, V lost 3 bases, and 16 bases had no gene match. The CDR3 here is CASSSDHRGQGDGEQFF. The CDR3 region has the DNA TGCGCCAGCAGCTCGGACCATCGGGGACAGGGTGATGGTGAGCAGTTCTTC.

This chain joins TRBV7-2 and TRBJ2-1, with D perhaps matching TRBD2 (6 bases). The CDR3 totals 14 residues. Trimming removed 10 bases from V and 2 bases from J, with 15 bases in between. Germline V gene sequence: CDR1 SGHTA, CDR2 FQGNSA. The chain's CDR3 is CATGEAAPYNEQFF. As DNA, the CDR3 is TGTGCCACCGGGGAGGCCGCACCCTACAATGAGCAGTTCTTC.

The chain combines TRBV10-3 with TRBJ2-1, with 7 nucleotides matching TRBD2. Germline assignment: CDR1 ENHRY and CDR2 SYGVKD. The CDR3 is made up of 15 amino acids. J gave up 9 bases and V 2 bases, and 10 bases lay outside the gene matches. The CDR3 loop reads CAISEARLASREQFF. The CDR3 nucleotides read TGTGCCATCAGTGAGGCACGACTAGCTAGCCGTGAGCAGTTCTTC.

In this sample, this clone turned up once. The chain is built from TRBV4-1 and TRBJ2-5; 7 nucleotides align to TRBD2. This CDR3 spans 16 amino acids. Germline CDR1 and CDR2: MGHRA and YSYEKL. The V segment lost 1 base and the J segment 5 bases; nucleotides outside the gene matches: 10. The CDR3 DNA is TGCGCCAGCAGCCAAGGCGAGACAGCGGGGTGGGAGACCCAGTACTTC. As protein: CASSQGETAGWETQYF.

The chain links TRBV7-2 to TRBJ2-7, with D possibly TRBD2 on 7 matching bases. CDR1 and CDR2 (germline): SGHTA, FQGNSA. The CDR3 spans 16 residues. V was pared by 4 bases and J by 7 bases, with 23 bases between. In DNA, the CDR3 is TGTGCCAGCAGCTGCGGGGGCCGGGTCTCATACCGGGAGCAGTACGTC. This codes for CASSCGGRVSYREQYV.